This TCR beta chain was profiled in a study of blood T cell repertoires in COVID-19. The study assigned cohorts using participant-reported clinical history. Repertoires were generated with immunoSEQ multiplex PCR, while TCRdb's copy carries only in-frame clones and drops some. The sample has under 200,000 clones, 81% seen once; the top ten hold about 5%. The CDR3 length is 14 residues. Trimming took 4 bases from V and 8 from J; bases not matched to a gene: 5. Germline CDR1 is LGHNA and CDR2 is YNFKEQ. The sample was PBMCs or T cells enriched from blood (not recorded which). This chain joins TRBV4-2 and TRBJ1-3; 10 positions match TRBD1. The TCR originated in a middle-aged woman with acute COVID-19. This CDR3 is CASSRGDRGDTIYF. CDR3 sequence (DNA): TGTGCCAGCAGCCGAGGGGACAGGGGAGACACCATATATTTT.